The clone carrying this T cell receptor (beta chain) has a count of ten or more. Its specificity is unknown. This entry is derived from a study of T-cell reconstitution after alpha-beta-depleted transplantation in children. General observations from the study: T-cell counts and diversity were attributed mostly to newly produced T cells one year after transplant. At around two months after transplant, the alpha-beta T cells were reportedly derived from several hundred expanded clones that came from non-depleted graft cells. Elevated TCRbeta diversity at day 60 was traced, in some patients, to surviving recipient T cells and thymic progenitors.

The authors prepared the TCRbeta library with unique molecular identifiers. MiXCR, applied by TCRdb to the PCR reads, yields one record per CDR3 protein. The data contain about 580,000 distinct CDR3 sequences, approximately 22% of them seen just once; the ten biggest clones take up 13% to 15%. The V end lost 0 bases, the J end lost 4 bases, and 9 bases lay between the germline ends. The CDR3 covers 13 residues. CDR1 is DFQATT and CDR2 is SNEGSKA in the germline V gene (reference sequence). V gene TRBV20-1 combines with J gene TRBJ1-2, with D hard to call. The source material was PBMCs, mostly from graft donor cells, sampled 360 days after TCRalphabeta/CD19-depleted stem cell transplant. The sequence was obtained from a boy less than two years old who had a stem cell transplant for acute myeloid leukemia, so the T cells may come from the graft donor. The CDR3 region has the DNA TGCAGTGCTAGAGATGGCCAGTCCTATGGCTACACCTTC. It specifies CSARDGQSYGYTF.